This TCR beta chain was sequenced during a study of OX40 agonist ivuxolimab in advanced cancers. Study-level background: An agonistic human IgG2 monoclonal antibody against OX40 (CD134) was given. Ivuxolimab, which patients received intravenously every 2 weeks, was dosed at 0.01 to 10 mg/kg. Study results and caveats: Clonal expansion by week 6 occurred in CD4+ and CD8+ blood T cells (at 0.1 to 3.0 mg/kg).

The germline V gene has CDR1 LGHNA and CDR2 YSLEER. The CDR3 has 16 residues. J gave up 2 bases and V 1 base, and 7 bases lay outside the gene matches. This clone was counted once. What it recognizes is unknown. The data were produced by immunoSEQ multiplex PCR, yet TCRdb's version contains in-frame clones alone and is incomplete. The sample lists 75,000 to 100,000 clones; less than 85% were seen once. The receptor was isolated from an adult with an advanced solid tumor such as melanoma, head and neck, liver or kidney cancer. The chain couples TRBV4-3 to TRBJ2-7; the match to TRBD2 covers 8 bases. Sequencing was performed on CD4+ or CD8+ T cells sorted from blood, taken in a trial of the OX40 agonist ivuxolimab. CDR3 amino acids: CASSQGLAGGTYEQYF. In DNA form, the CDR3 reads TGCGCCAGCAGCCAAGGTTTGGCGGGGGGAACCTACGAGCAGTACTTC.